The present TCR beta chain was sequenced within a study of T cell responses to AZD1222 COVID-19 vaccine. Findings and caveats of the study: Spike-wide coverage was observed for vaccine-associated CD4 TCRs, with dominant responses at 160-218 and 743-854. Regions left unmutated in variants are reportedly the target of nearly half of spike-specific TCRs. Donors skewed white British and female; clonal diversity was possibly underestimated.

The assay was immunoSEQ multiplex PCR, and TCRdb's table has in-frame clones only and misses some. The sample holds over 85,000 clones, approximately 85% seen once. A note on this clone: Its specificity is unknown.

Germline CDR1 LNHDA, CDR2 SQIVND (reference sequence). V lost 7 bases and J lost 5, with 26 bases in between. The CDR3 contains 17 residues. This sequence joins TRBV19 and TRBJ1-2; unclear D gene. This material consisted of peripheral blood, taken on day 0 of AZD1222 vaccination. The receptor's source is an adult in good health. CDR3 nucleotide sequence: TGTGCCAGTACCAATACCCCAAACCCCAAGGGTGGGTATGGCTACACCTTC. Its protein product is CASTNTPNPKGGYGYTF. Drawing the rest from reference TRBV19 and TRBJ1-2, the complete variable domain is DGGITQSPKYLFRKEGQNVTLSCEQNLNHDAMYWYRQDPGQGLRLIYYSQIVNDFQKGDIAEGYSVSREKKESFPLTVTSAQKNPTAFYLCASTNTPNPKGGYGYTFGSGTRLTVV.